This T cell receptor (beta chain) was recovered during a study of cytomegalovirus exposure and HLA in healthy donors. Overall study results and limits: Across donors, presence/absence analyses took sequencing depth to be roughly uniform. Prediction of most subjects' HLA-A and HLA-B alleles by TCR beta sequences was reportedly accurate. Among the most significant clusters, several appeared linked to common viral pathogens in a later analysis. Most CMV-associated TCR beta chains were later found to appear HLA-restricted.

This clone has only a few counts. Antigen unknown. This CDR3 region has 14 residues. Germline V gives CDR1 MNHNY, CDR2 SVGAGI (reference sequence). Deletions cut 2 bases from V and 5 bases from J, with 7 bases between. 13 Jbeta primers and 60 Vbeta primers were used for the PCR. Using immunoSEQ multiplex PCR, the repertoire was profiled, and TCRdb retains in-frame clones only, with some absent. This sample yields 85,000 to 130,000 clones, of which more than 65% are seen a single time; under 8% belongs to the top ten. Material for sequencing was PBMCs. This sequence originates from a woman between 45 and 60 years old in good health and CMV-seropositive. V usage is TRBV6-6 and J usage is TRBJ1-6; D is perhaps TRBD1 (5 bases). CDR3 protein: CASSYKGNNSPLHF. As DNA, the CDR3 is TGTGCCAGCAGTTACAAGGGGAATAATTCACCCCTCCACTTT.